This T cell receptor beta chain was recorded in a study of tumor-infiltrating lymphocytes in localized non-small cell lung cancer. Overall study results and limits: Available tissue quantity limited TCR sequencing to a patient subset. Compared with uninvolved lung, tumors showed higher T cell infiltration by TCRbeta sequencing. No T-cell fraction difference was seen between IM1 and IM2 tumors.

V was pared by 5 bases and J by 4 bases, with 20 bases between. CDR1 and CDR2 from the germline V gene are SNHLY and FYNNEI. The CDR3 runs 16 residues. Points on this clone: The antigen remains undetermined.

Assay used: immunoSEQ multiplex PCR; TCRdb lists only in-frame clones, some missing. Of 13,000 to 15,000 clones in the sample, approximately 71% are singletons; the top ten hold around 20%. Sequenced: uninvolved lung tissue not adjacent to the tumor. This TCR was sampled from a human donor with non-small cell lung cancer. This chain uses TRBV2 with TRBJ1-2; D might be TRBD1 (5 bases). CDR3 in amino acids: CASSPGRGRESYGYTF. The CDR3 DNA is TGTGCCAGCAGTCCCGGACGGGGCCGGGAAAGCTATGGCTACACCTTC.